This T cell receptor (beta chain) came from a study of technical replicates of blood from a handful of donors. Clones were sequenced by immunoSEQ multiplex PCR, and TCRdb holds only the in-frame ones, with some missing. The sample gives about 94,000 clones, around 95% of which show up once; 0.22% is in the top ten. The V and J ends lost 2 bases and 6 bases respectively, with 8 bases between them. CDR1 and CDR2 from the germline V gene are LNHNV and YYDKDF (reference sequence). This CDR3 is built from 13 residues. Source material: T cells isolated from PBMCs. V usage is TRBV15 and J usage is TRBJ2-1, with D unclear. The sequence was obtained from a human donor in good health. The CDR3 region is CATSRFLGNEQFF. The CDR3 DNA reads TGTGCCACCAGCAGATTCCTAGGCAATGAGCAGTTCTTC. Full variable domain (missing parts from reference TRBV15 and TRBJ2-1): DAMVIQNPRYQVTQFGKPVTLSCSQTLNHNVMYWYQQKSSQAPKLLFHYYDKDFNNEADTPDNFQSRRPNTSFCFLDIRSPGLGDTAMYLCATSRFLGNEQFFGPGTRLTVL.